The 11 T cell receptor beta chains given below trace back to one sample, sequenced in a study of blood T cell repertoires in COVID-19. Measured with immunoSEQ multiplex PCR; TCRdb has only the in-frame clones, and not every one. The sample contains 120,000 or so clones, 82% of which appear only once. The sequenced sample was peripheral blood. These receptors all stem from a woman aged 60-75 years with acute or convalescent COVID-19.

The chain couples TRBV6-2 or TRBV6-3 to TRBJ1-2; tentative D call: TRBD1 (6 bases). Between the trimmed V and J ends, which lost 2 bases and 3 bases, there was a span of 16 bases. The CDR3 is 16 amino acids. Germline CDR1 reads MNHEY; CDR2 reads SVGEGT. The CDR3 loop reads CASSYQMGAIDYGYTF. DNA for the CDR3: TGTGCCAGCAGTTACCAGATGGGGGCGATTGACTATGGCTACACCTTC.

The V call is TRBV7-9, the J call TRBJ2-3; weak D call: TRBD2 (5 bases). This CDR3 comprises 15 residues. V dropped 1 base and J dropped 4 bases, with 12 bases sitting between them. Germline loops: CDR1 SEHNR, CDR2 FQNEAQ (reference sequence). In nucleotides, the CDR3 is TGTGCCAGCAGCTTAGGGGCTAGCAATCCAGATACGCAGTATTTT. This gives the protein CASSLGASNPDTQYF.

This sequence joins TRBV7-9 and TRBJ2-7; TRBD1 matches at 8 bases. The CDR3 spans 14 residues. The junction had 4 bases not matched to a gene; V was cut back by 5 bases and J by 1 base. Germline CDR1 SEHNR, CDR2 FQNEAQ (reference sequence). Written as DNA, the CDR3 is TGTGCCAGCAGCCGGACAGGGCCATCCTACGAGCAGTACTTC. This translates into CASSRTGPSYEQYF.

The J gene is TRBJ1-4, the V gene TRBV29-1; D is perhaps TRBD1 (5 bases). Germline CDR1 SQVTM, CDR2 ANQGSEA. This CDR3 has 17 residues. Trimming removed 7 bases from V and 8 bases from J, with 29 bases in between. The CDR3 reads CSASSGLGWGVKEKLFF. The CDR3 bases are TGCAGCGCCTCCTCCGGGTTAGGATGGGGGGTCAAAGAAAAACTGTTTTTT. Full variable domain (rest looked up from reference TRBV29-1 and TRBJ1-4): SAVISQKPSRDICQRGTSLTIQCQVDSQVTMMFWYRQQPGQSLTLIATANQGSEATYESGFVIDKFPISRPNLTFSTLTVSNMSPEDSSIYLCSASSGLGWGVKEKLFFGSGTQLSVL.

The genes are TRBV9 and TRBJ1-2; D is unresolved. The germline CDR1 and CDR2 sequences are SGDLS and YYNGEE. The CDR3 totals 14 residues. With 1 base removed from V and 7 bases from J, the gap between germline ends came to 14 bases. The CDR3 is CASSVFPPSGGYTF. The CDR3 DNA is TGTGCCAGCAGCGTATTCCCCCCGTCGGGTGGCTACACCTTC. The entire variable domain, with the rest obtained from reference TRBV9 and TRBJ1-2, is as follows: DSGVTQTPKHLITATGQRVTLRCSPRSGDLSVYWYQQSLDQGLQFLIQYYNGEERAKGNILERFSAQQFPDLHSELNLSSLELGDSALYFCASSVFPPSGGYTFGSGTRLTVV.

The chain couples TRBV5-8 to TRBJ2-2; perhaps TRBD1 as D (5 bases). CDR1 SGHTS and CDR2 YDEGEE come from the germline V gene. This CDR3 spans 17 amino acids. Trimming shortened V by 0 bases and J by 3 bases, and 15 bases separated the two germline ends. CDR3 in amino acids: CASSLGSAGLYTGELFF. DNA for the CDR3: TGTGCCAGCAGCTTGGGGTCGGCAGGGCTTTACACCGGGGAGCTGTTTTTT.

The chain uses TRBV6-6 and TRBJ1-6; maybe TRBD1 (6 bases). Germline V gene lookup returns CDR1 MNHNY and CDR2 SVGAGI (reference sequence). The CDR3 is made up of 16 amino acids. Trimming took off 7 bases at V and 4 bases at J, with 17 bases between the two ends. CDR3 protein: CASTVQGLGYNSPLHF. The DNA for the CDR3 is TGTGCCAGCACGGTACAGGGTTTGGGGTATAATTCACCCCTCCACTTT.

This rearrangement joins TRBV28 to TRBJ1-1; D uncertain. V was cut by 3 bases and J by 3 bases, with 11 bases left in between. Looked up from germline, CDR1 is MDHEN and CDR2 is SYDVKM. The CDR3 has 14 amino acids. The CDR3 here is CASSFQTLYTEAFF. CDR3 sequence (DNA): TGTGCCAGCAGTTTCCAGACACTCTACACTGAAGCTTTCTTT.

In this sample, this clone turned up a few times. This chain uses TRBV30 with TRBJ1-1; 9 bases match TRBD1. Germline V gene sequence: CDR1 GTSNPN, CDR2 SVGIG (reference sequence). CDR3 length equals 14 residues. Trimming took 0 bases from V and 5 from J; bases not matched to a gene: 4. This CDR3 reads CAWSVDRGMTEAFF. In DNA form, the CDR3 reads TGTGCCTGGAGTGTAGACAGGGGGATGACTGAAGCTTTCTTT. Full variable domain (outside the CDR3, taken from reference TRBV30 and TRBJ1-1): SQTIHQWPATLVQPVGSPLSLECTVEGTSNPNLYWYRQAAGRGLQLLFYSVGIGQISSEVPQNLSASRPQDRQFILSSKKLLLSDSGFYLCAWSVDRGMTEAFFGQGTRLTVV.

The genes are TRBV6-5 and TRBJ1-3; D gene unclear. Germline V CDR1 and CDR2: MNHEY, SVGAGI. The CDR3 is 12 residues long. Trimming left V 8 bases short and J 0 bases short, with 5 bases between. The CDR3 DNA sequence: TGTGCCAGCCAGTACTCTGGAAACACCATATATTTT. It codes for CASQYSGNTIYF.

V is TRBV19 and J is TRBJ2-3; 8 nucleotides line up with TRBD1. Germline CDR1 LNHDA, CDR2 SQIVND (reference sequence). This CDR3 has 14 residues. The V segment lost 6 bases and the J segment 1 base; nucleotides outside the gene matches: 3. Here the CDR3 DNA reads TGTGCCAGTAGATCGACAGGGGGCACAGATACGCAGTATTTT. Translation gives CASRSTGGTDTQYF.